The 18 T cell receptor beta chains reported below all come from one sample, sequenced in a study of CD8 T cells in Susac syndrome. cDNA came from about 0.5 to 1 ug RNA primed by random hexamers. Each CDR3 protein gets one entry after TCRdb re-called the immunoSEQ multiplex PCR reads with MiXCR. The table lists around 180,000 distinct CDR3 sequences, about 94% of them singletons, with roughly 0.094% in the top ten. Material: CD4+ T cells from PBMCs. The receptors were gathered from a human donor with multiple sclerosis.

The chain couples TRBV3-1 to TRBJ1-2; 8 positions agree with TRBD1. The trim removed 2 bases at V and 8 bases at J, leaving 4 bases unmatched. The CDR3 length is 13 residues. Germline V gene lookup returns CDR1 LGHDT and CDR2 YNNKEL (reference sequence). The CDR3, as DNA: TGTGCCAGCAGCCAATCAGGGGGCTCGGGCTACACCTTC. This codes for CASSQSGGSGYTF.

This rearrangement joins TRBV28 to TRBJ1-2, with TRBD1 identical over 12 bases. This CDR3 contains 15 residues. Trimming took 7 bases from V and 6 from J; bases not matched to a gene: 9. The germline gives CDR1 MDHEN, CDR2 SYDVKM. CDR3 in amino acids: CASNYPGTGGNGYTF. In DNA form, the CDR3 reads TGTGCCAGCAACTATCCCGGGACAGGGGGCAATGGCTACACCTTC.

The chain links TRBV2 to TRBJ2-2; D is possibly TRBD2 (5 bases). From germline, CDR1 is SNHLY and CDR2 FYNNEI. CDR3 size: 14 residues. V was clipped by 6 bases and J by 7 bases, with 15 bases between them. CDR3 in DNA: TGTGCCAGCAGACTCCTGGCCGCGGGCGGGGAGCTGTTTTTT. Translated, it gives CASRLLAAGGELFF.

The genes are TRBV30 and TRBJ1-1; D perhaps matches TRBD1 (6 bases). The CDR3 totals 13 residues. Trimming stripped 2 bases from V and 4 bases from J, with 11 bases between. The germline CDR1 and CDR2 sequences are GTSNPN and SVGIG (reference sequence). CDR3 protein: CAWSFTGSTEAFF. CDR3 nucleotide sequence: TGTGCCTGGAGTTTCACAGGGAGCACTGAAGCTTTCTTT. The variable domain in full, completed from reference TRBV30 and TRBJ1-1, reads SQTIHQWPATLVQPVGSPLSLECTVEGTSNPNLYWYRQAAGRGLQLLFYSVGIGQISSEVPQNLSASRPQDRQFILSSKKLLLSDSGFYLCAWSFTGSTEAFFGQGTRLTVV.

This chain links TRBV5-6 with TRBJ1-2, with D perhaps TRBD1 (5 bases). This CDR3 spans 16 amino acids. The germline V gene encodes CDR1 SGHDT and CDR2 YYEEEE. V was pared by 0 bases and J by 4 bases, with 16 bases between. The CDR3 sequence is CASSLVGLDSLYGYTF. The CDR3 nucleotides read TGTGCCAGCAGCTTGGTGGGCCTTGACAGCCTCTATGGCTACACCTTC.

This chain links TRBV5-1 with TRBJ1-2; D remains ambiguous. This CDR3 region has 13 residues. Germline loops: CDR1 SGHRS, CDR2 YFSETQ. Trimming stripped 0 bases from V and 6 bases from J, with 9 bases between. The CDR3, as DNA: TGCGCCAGCAGCTTGGATCGGGTAAATGGCTACACCTTC. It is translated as CASSLDRVNGYTF.

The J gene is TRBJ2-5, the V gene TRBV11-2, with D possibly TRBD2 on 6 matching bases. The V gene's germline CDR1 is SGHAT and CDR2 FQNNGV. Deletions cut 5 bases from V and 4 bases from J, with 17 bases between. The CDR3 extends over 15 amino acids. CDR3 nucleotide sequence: TGTGCCAGCAGCCCCGCTGGAGGGGAAGGAGAGACCCAGTACTTC. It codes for CASSPAGGEGETQYF.

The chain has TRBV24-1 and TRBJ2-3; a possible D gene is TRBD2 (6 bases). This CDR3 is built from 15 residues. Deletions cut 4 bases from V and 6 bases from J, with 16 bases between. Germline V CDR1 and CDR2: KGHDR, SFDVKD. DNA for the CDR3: TGTGCCACCAGTGACCCGGGACTCCAAGGGGATACGCAGTATTTT. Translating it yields CATSDPGLQGDTQYF.

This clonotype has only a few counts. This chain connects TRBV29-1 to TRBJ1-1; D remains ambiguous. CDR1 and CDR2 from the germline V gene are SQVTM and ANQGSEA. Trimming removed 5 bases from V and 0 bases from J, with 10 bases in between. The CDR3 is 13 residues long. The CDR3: CSVSGRLNTEAFF. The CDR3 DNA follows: TGCAGCGTTAGTGGAAGACTGAACACTGAAGCTTTCTTT.

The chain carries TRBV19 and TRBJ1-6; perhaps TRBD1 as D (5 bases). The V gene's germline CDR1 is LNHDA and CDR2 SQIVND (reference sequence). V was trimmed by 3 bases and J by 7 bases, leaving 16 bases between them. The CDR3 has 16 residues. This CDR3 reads CASSIFRGIENSPLHF. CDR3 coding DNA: TGTGCCAGTAGTATCTTTCGGGGGATCGAGAATTCACCCCTCCACTTT.

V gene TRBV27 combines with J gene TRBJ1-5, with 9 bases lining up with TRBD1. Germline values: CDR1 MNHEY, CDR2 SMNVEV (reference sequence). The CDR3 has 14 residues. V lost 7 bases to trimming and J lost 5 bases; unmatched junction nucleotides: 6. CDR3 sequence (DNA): TGTGCCAGCATGGACAGGGGACACTATCAGCCCCAGCATTTT. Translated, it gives CASMDRGHYQPQHF.

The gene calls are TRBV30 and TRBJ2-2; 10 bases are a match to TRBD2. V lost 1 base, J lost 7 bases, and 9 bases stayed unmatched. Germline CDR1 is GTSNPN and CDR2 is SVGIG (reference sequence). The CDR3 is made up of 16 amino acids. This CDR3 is CAWSASGRAGVGELFF. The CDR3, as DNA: TGTGCCTGGAGTGCCAGCGGGAGGGCCGGGGTCGGGGAGCTGTTTTTT.

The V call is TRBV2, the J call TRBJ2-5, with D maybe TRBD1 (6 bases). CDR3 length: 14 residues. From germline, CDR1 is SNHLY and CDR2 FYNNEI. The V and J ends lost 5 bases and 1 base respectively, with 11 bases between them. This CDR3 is CASSHGQPQETQYF. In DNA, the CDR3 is TGTGCCAGCAGTCACGGACAGCCCCAAGAGACCCAGTACTTC.

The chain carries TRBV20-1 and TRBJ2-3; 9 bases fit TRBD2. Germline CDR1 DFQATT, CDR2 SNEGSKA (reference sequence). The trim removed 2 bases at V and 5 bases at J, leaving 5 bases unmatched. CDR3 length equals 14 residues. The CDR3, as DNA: TGCAGTGCTAGAATAGCGGGGGTAATAGATACGCAGTATTTT. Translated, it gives CSARIAGVIDTQYF.

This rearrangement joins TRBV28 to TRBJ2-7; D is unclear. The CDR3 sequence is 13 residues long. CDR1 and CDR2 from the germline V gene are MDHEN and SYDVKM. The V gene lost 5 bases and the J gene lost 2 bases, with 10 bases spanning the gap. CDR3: CASSQAIPYEQYF. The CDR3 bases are TGTGCCAGCAGTCAGGCAATCCCCTACGAGCAGTACTTC.

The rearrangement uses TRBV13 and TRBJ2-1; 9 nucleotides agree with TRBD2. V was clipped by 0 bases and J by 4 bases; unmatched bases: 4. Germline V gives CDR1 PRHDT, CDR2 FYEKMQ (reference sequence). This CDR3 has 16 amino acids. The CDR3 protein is CASSLGSSGTYNEQFF. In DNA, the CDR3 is TGTGCCAGCAGCTTAGGGTCTAGCGGGACATACAATGAGCAGTTCTTC.

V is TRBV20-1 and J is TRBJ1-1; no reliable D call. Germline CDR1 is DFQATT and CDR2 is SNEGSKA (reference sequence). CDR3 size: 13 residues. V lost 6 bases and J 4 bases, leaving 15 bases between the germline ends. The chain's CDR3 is CSAPGLTGTEAFF. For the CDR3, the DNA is TGCAGTGCGCCAGGTCTCACGGGCACTGAAGCTTTCTTT.

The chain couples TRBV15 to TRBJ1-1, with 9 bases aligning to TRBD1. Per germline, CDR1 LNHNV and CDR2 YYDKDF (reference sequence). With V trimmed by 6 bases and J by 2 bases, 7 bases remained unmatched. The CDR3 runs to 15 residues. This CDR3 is CATRRVTGGNTEAFF. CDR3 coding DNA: TGTGCCACCAGACGGGTAACAGGGGGCAACACTGAAGCTTTCTTT.